This T cell receptor (beta chain) was documented in a study of response to subunit inactivated influenza vaccine. The V and J ends lost 0 bases and 2 bases respectively, with 12 bases between them. The CDR3 is 16 amino acids. Looked up from germline, CDR1 is SGDLS and CDR2 is YYNGEE. One entry per CDR3 protein results from TCRdb running MiXCR on the RT-PCR reads. The table records about 570,000 distinct CDR3 sequences, over 9% of them present only once. The data also belong to a second study, concerning T cells expressing NK-cell markers. According to that study: Generation of TCR beta cDNA was performed by 5'RACE template switching incorporating UMIs.

The TCR was taken from a man between 50 and 59 years old who received an inactivated influenza vaccine. The chain employs TRBV9 and TRBJ2-1, with TRBD2 as a possible D gene (6 bases). The sequencing here drew on PBMCs from blood, taken on the day of vaccination. CDR3 nucleotide sequence: TGTGCCAGCAGCGTAGGGGGACTCCTTGCCTACAATGAGCAGTTCTTC. This gives the protein CASSVGGLLAYNEQFF.